This T cell receptor (beta chain) appears in the sequencing data of a study of blood T cell repertoires in COVID-19. Study details: COVID-19 samples, acute and convalescent, were from the United States, Italy and Spain. The analysed material was cDNA or gDNA that came from T cells, B-cell-depleted T cells, or PBMCs.

Original processing methods: Amplified reference gene primers provided the basis for estimating nucleated cell counts. Method: immunoSEQ multiplex PCR; TCRdb's copy keeps in-frame clones and lacks some. V and J calls and clone size are as listed in that table; D and trimming were resolved from the DNA. The sample consists of approximately 100,000 clones, approximately 88% of them appearing once. A single count supports this clone. CDR1 SGDLS and CDR2 YYNGEE come from the germline V gene. Losses at the gene ends were 4 bases for V and 7 bases for J; bases not matched to a gene: 7. This CDR3 spans 14 amino acids.

The V call is TRBV9, the J call TRBJ2-4; 8 bases are shared with TRBD1. The specimen was peripheral blood. The source is an older woman with acute or convalescent COVID-19. The DNA of the CDR3 is TGTGCCAGCAGCATAATGGACAGGGAGAACATTCAGTACTTC. Translating gives CASSIMDRENIQYF. The full variable domain, rest sourced from reference TRBV9 and TRBJ2-4, is DSGVTQTPKHLITATGQRVTLRCSPRSGDLSVYWYQQSLDQGLQFLIQYYNGEERAKGNILERFSAQQFPDLHSELNLSSLELGDSALYFCASSIMDRENIQYFGAGTRLSVL.